The clone carrying this T cell receptor (beta chain) was counted between two and nine times. Its antigen is unknown. This entry belongs to a study of beta chain features in type 1 diabetes. Across the study: Cell yields, age and gender were similar between patients and healthy donors.

Every bit of the isolated RNA underwent reverse transcription, so sequencing read expressed TCRB transcripts. Assay used: immunoSEQ multiplex PCR; TCRdb lists only in-frame clones, some missing. The repertoire holds around 250,000 clones, with more than 13% as singletons. Study-wide results and limits: All four CD4+ subsets from Type 1 diabetes patients carried moderately but significantly shorter TCRB CDR3s. Researchers caution that PCR might favor shorter templates, equally among patients and controls.

The CDR3 contains 15 residues. The germline CDR1 and CDR2 sequences are SGHDT and YYEEEE. V lost 3 bases, J lost 2 bases, and 7 bases stayed unmatched. The TCR was taken from a man aged 25 to 45 with type 1 diabetes. Sequenced input: naive CD4+ T cells from blood. The V call is TRBV5-6, the J call TRBJ2-7; 8 positions match TRBD1. This CDR3 reads CASSSRQGITYEQYF. As DNA, the CDR3 is TGTGCCAGCAGCTCAAGACAGGGGATTACCTACGAGCAGTACTTC. The variable domain in full, with the rest retrieved from reference TRBV5-6 and TRBJ2-7, is DAGVTQSPTHLIKTRGQQVTLRCSPKSGHDTVSWYQQALGQGPQFIFQYYEEEERQRGNFPDRFSGHQFPNYSSELNVNALLLGDSALYLCASSSRQGITYEQYFGPGTRLTVT.